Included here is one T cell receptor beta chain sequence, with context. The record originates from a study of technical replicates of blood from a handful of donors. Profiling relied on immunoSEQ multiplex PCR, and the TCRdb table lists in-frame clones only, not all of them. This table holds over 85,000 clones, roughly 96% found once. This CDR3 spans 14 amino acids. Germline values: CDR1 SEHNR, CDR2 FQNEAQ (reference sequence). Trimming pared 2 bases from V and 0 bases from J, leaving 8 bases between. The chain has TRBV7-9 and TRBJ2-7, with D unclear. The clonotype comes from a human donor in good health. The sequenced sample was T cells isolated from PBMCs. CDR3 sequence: CASSLPESSYEQYF. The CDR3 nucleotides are TGTGCCAGCAGCTTACCCGAGAGCTCCTACGAGCAGTACTTC.